This T cell receptor (beta chain) was recovered during a study of cytomegalovirus exposure and HLA in healthy donors. A single count supports this clone. The PCR employed 60 Vbeta primers together with 13 Jbeta primers. The assay was immunoSEQ multiplex PCR, and TCRdb's table has in-frame clones only and misses some. In the table there are 100,000 or so clones, 76% of which are singletons. Sequencing input: PBMCs. The clonotype originates from a man aged 35-49 years in good health and CMV-seronegative.

The CDR3 nucleotides are TGTGCCAGCAGTGAGACGACAGAGAACACTGAAGCTTTCTTT. Protein sequence: CASSETTENTEAFF. This chain links TRBV6-4 with TRBJ1-1, with a weak D call TRBD1 (5 bases). Germline CDR1 is MRHNA and CDR2 is SNTAGT. Trimming pared 3 bases from V and 1 base from J, leaving 9 bases between. CDR3 length equals 14 residues.